These T cell receptor beta chains were read from a single sample in a study of human T cells and chemical hapten exposure. TCRdb independently ran MiXCR on the RACE reads; one entry per CDR3 protein. The sample includes around 120,000 distinct CDR3 sequences, 13% seen only once; the top ten take around 2.8%. The source material was whole blood, sampled in connection with sensitization to the hapten diphenylcyclopropenone (DPC). The receptors were sampled from a woman under 30 with alopecia areata. Some clones in this sample may be carry-over from other donors' samples. Each CDR3 is given with its conserved first and last residue. The order of the fields is V gene, J gene, D gene, CDR3 protein. D genes are given only for firm matches.

TRBV7-9	TRBJ1-3	NA	CASSFPGSSGNTIYF
TRBV28	TRBJ2-5	NA	CASNLEAGSETQYF
TRBV25-1	TRBJ2-7	TRBD1	CASSDRDSYEQYF
TRBV24-1	TRBJ1-2	TRBD1	CATGDSANYGYTF
TRBV24-1	TRBJ2-7	NA	CATSDFFTLSYEQYF
TRBV7-9	TRBJ2-6	NA	CASSSSIGTGANVLTF
TRBV28	TRBJ1-4	NA	CASNPSTFEKLFF
TRBV6-2/TRBV6-3	TRBJ1-5	TRBD1	CASSYSLRDSSSYSNQPQHF
TRBV20-1	TRBJ2-7	NA	CSASSGRQLYEQYF
TRBV10-2	TRBJ2-5	NA	CASSVARETQYF
TRBV5-4	TRBJ1-1	NA	CASSYGGGGTEAFF
TRBV4-1	TRBJ2-1	NA	CASSQGEGRGWNEQFF
TRBV15	TRBJ1-6	TRBD1	CATSRGVRQGYSPLHF
TRBV14	TRBJ2-2	TRBD1	CASSRGQGRRTGELFF
TRBV4-1	TRBJ2-4	TRBD2	CASSQPTSGAPKNIQYF
TRBV20-1	TRBJ1-5	TRBD1	CSATGRGSSRSNQPQHF
TRBV12-3/TRBV12-4	TRBJ2-5	TRBD2	CASRTSSGGETQYF
TRBV4-2	TRBJ2-4	TRBD2	CASSQDGITSDIQYF
TRBV15	TRBJ2-1	TRBD2	CATSRDRTSFGEQFF
TRBV4-3	TRBJ2-3	NA	CASSQGSRYTDTQYF
TRBV23-1	TRBJ2-7	NA	CASSPIPKGPGPPDLEDEQYF
TRBV5-1	TRBJ2-7	NA	CASSRGPTYEQYF
TRBV9	TRBJ1-2	TRBD1	CASSRETGAYTF
TRBV20-1	TRBJ2-3	TRBD2	CSARELAGNADTQYF
TRBV6-1	TRBJ2-3	TRBD2	CASMLAGGSDTQYF
TRBV4-2	TRBJ1-2	TRBD1	CASSQTQGTNYGYTF
TRBV2	TRBJ2-5	NA	CASSPPGIETQYF
TRBV29-1	TRBJ2-1	TRBD2	CSVEAGGAYFNEQFF
TRBV6-5	TRBJ2-2	NA	CATTKSGELFF
TRBV7-6	TRBJ2-3	NA	CASSGSTDTQYF
TRBV5-4	TRBJ2-3	NA	CASSSRRGFFHTPTDTQYF
TRBV21-1	TRBJ2-3	NA	CASSKVASLQYF
TRBV20-1	TRBJ2-4	NA	CSARVSYLKAKNIQYF
TRBV7-2	TRBJ1-6	TRBD1	CASSREGANSPLHF
TRBV10-3	TRBJ1-6	NA	CAISDSLNSPLHF
TRBV6-2/TRBV6-3	TRBJ2-7	NA	CASTSYAGYEQYF
TRBV20-1	TRBJ1-1	NA	CSAEGGELAFF
TRBV20-1	TRBJ2-2	NA	CSARGGVTGELFF
TRBV9	TRBJ2-2	NA	CASSGSGPNTGELFF
TRBV6-2/TRBV6-3	TRBJ1-1	NA	CASSYSGRSTKNTEAFF
TRBV12-3/TRBV12-4	TRBJ1-2	NA	CASRGGSYYGYTF